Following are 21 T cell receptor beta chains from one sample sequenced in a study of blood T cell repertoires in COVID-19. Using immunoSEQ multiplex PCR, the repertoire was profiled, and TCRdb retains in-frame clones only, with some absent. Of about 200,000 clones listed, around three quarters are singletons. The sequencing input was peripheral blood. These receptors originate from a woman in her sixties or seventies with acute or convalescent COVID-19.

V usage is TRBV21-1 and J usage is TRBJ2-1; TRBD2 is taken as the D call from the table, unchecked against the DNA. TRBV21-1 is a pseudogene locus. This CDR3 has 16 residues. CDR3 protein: CASSTSLGSRYNEQFF. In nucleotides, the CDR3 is TGTGCCAGCAGCACCAGTCTGGGGAGTCGATACAATGAGCAGTTCTTC.

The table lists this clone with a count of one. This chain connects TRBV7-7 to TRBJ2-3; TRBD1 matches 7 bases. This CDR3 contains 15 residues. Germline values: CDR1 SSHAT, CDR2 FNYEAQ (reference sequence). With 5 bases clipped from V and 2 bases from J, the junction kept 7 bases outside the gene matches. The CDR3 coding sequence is TGTGCCAGCAGCGATGGGACAGCGCCCACAGATACGCAGTATTTT. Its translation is CASSDGTAPTDTQYF. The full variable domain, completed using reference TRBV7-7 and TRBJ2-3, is GAGVSQSPRYKVTKRGQDVTLRCDPISSHATLYWYQQALGQGPEFLTYFNYEAQPDKSGLPSDRFSAERPEGSISTLTIQRTEQRDSAMYRCASSDGTAPTDTQYFGPGTRLTVL.

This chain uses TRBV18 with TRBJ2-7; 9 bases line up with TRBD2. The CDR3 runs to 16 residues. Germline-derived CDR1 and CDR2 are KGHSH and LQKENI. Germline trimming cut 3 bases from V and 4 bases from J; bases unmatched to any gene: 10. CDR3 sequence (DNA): TGTGCCAGCTCACCCCACGGGACTAGCCATCCGTACGAGCAGTACTTC. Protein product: CASSPHGTSHPYEQYF.

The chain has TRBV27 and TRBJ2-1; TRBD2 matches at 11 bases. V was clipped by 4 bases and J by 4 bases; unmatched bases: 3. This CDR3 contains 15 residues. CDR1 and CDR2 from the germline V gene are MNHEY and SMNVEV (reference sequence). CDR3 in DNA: TGTGCCAGCAGTTCGGGACTAGCGGCTTACAATGAGCAGTTCTTC. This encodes CASSSGLAAYNEQFF.

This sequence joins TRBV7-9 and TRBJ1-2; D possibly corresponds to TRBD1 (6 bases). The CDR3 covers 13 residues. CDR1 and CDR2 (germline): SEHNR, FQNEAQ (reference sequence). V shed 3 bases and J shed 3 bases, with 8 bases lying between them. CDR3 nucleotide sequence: TGTGCCAGCAGCTTTTCAGGGGACTATGGCTACACCTTC. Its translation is CASSFSGDYGYTF.

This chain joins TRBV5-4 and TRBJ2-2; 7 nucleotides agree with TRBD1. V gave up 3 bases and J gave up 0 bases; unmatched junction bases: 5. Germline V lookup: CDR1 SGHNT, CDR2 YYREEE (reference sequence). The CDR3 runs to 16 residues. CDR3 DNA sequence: TGTGCCAGCAGCTCCCAACAGGGGACGAACACCGGGGAGCTGTTTTTT. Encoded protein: CASSSQQGTNTGELFF.

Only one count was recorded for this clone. DNA for the CDR3: TGTGCCAGCAGGGGTTACGGGGGATCCGGAAACACCATATATTTT. Amino acids: CASRGYGGSGNTIYF. V is TRBV25-1 and J is TRBJ1-3, with D possibly being TRBD1 (5 bases). With 6 bases removed from V and 4 bases from J, the gap between germline ends came to 16 bases. This CDR3 has 15 amino acids. CDR1 MGHDK and CDR2 SYGVNS come from the germline V gene. The whole variable domain, filled in from reference TRBV25-1 and TRBJ1-3, reads EADIYQTPRYLVIGTGKKITLECSQTMGHDKMYWYQQDPGMELHLIHYSYGVNSTEKGDLSSESTVSRIRTEHFPLTLESARPSHTSQYLCASRGYGGSGNTIYFGEGSWLTVV.

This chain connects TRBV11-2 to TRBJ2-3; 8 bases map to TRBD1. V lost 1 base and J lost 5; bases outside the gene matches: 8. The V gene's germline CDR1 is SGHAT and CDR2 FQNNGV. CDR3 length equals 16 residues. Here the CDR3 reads CASSLGIQGVGDTQYF. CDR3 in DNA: TGTGCCAGCAGCTTAGGAATACAGGGGGTAGGAGATACGCAGTATTTT.

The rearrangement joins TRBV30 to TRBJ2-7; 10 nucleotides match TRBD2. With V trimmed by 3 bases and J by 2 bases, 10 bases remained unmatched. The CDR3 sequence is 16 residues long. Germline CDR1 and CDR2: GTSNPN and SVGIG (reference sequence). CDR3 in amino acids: CAWSSPRTSGTYEQYF. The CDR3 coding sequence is TGTGCCTGGAGCTCACCCCGGACTAGCGGTACCTACGAGCAGTACTTC.

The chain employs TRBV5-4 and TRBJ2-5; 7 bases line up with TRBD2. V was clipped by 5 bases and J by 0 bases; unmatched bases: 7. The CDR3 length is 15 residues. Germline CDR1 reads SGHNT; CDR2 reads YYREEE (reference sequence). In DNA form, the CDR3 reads TGTGCCAGCAGACATAGCGGGTCTTACCAAGAGACCCAGTACTTC. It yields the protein CASRHSGSYQETQYF.

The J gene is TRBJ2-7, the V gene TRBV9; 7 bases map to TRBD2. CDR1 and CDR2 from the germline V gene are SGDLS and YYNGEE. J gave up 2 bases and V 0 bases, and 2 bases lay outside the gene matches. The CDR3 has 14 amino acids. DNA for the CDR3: TGTGCCAGCAGCGTAGGGGGGGGAGCCTACGAGCAGTACTTC. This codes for CASSVGGGAYEQYF.

CDR3 bases: TGTGCCAGCAGGAGCATCGGCACCGGGGAGCTGTTTTTT. Translated: CASRSIGTGELFF. The chain recombines TRBV27 with TRBJ2-2; D uncertain. CDR1 MNHEY and CDR2 SMNVEV come from the germline V gene (reference sequence). With 6 bases removed from V and 4 bases from J, the gap between germline ends came to 9 bases. CDR3 length equals 13 residues.

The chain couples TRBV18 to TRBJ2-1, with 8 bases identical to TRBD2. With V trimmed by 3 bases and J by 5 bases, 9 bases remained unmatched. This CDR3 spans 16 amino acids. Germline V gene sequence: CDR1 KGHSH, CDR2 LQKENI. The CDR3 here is CASSPTSGLGNNEQFF. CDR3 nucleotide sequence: TGTGCCAGCTCACCCACCTCGGGACTAGGAAACAATGAGCAGTTCTTC.

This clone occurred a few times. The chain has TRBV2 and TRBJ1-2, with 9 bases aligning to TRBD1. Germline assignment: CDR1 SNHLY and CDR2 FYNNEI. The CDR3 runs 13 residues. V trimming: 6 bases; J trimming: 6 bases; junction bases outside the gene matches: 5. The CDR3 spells CASRRTGVDGYTF. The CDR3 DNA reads TGTGCCAGCAGGAGGACAGGGGTTGATGGCTACACCTTC.

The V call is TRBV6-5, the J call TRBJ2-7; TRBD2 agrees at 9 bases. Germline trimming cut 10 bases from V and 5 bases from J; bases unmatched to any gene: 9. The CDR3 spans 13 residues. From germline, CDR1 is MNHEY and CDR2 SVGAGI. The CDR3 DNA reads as TGTGCCACCCGGTTTAGCGGGGGACACGAGCAGTACTTC. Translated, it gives CATRFSGGHEQYF.

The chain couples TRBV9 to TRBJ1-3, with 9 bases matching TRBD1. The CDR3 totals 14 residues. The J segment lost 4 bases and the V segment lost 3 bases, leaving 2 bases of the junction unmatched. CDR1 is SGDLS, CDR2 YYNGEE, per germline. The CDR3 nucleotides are TGTGCCAGCAGCGGGACAGGGGACGGAAACACCATATATTTT. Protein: CASSGTGDGNTIYF.

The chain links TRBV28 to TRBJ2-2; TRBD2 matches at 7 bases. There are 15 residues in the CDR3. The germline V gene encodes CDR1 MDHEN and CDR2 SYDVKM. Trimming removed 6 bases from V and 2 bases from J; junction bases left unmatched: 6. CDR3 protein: CASRSGTTNTGELFF. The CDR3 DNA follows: TGTGCCAGCAGGTCCGGGACTACTAACACCGGGGAGCTGTTTTTT. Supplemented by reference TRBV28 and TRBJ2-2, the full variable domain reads DVKVTQSSRYLVKRTGEKVFLECVQDMDHENMFWYRQDPGLGLRLIYFSYDVKMKEKGDIPEGYSVSREKKERFSLILESASTNQTSMYLCASRSGTTNTGELFFGEGSRLTVL.

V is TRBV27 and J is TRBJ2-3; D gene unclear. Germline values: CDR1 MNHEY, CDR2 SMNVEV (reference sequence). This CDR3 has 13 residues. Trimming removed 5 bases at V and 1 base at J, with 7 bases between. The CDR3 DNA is TGTGCCAGCAGTCCTCGGGGCACAGATACGCAGTATTTT. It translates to CASSPRGTDTQYF.

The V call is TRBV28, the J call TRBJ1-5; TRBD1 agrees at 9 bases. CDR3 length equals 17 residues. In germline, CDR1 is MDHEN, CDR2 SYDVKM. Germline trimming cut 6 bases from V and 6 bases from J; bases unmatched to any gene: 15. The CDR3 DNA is TGTGCCAGCAGCCACCTGGGAGCGGGACAGGGAGGTCAGCCCCAGCATTTT. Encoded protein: CASSHLGAGQGGQPQHF.

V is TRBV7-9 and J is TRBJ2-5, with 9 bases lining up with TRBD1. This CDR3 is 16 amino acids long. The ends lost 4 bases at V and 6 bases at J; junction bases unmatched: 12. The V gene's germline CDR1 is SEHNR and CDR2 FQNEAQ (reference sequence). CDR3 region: CASSSRVVGQGQTQYF. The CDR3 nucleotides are TGTGCCAGCAGCTCCCGAGTCGTGGGACAGGGACAGACCCAGTACTTC.

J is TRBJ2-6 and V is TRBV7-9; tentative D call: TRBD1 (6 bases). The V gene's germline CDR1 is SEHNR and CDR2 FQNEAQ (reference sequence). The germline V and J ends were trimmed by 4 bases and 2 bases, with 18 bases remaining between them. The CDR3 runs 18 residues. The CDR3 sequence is CASSSGLGHNTGANVLTF. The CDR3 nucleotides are TGTGCCAGCAGCTCCGGTCTGGGACATAATACTGGGGCCAACGTCCTGACTTTC. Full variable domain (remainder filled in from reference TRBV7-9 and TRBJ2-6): DTGVSQNPRHKITKRGQNVTFRCDPISEHNRLYWYRQTLGQGPEFLTYFQNEAQLEKSRLLSDRFSAERPKGSFSTLEIQRTEQGDSAMYLCASSSGLGHNTGANVLTFGAGSRLTVL.